This T cell receptor beta chain comes out of a study of Ad26.COV2.S vaccination and SARS-CoV-2 variants. This clone has only a few counts. This CDR3 spans 15 amino acids. Germline V gene lookup returns CDR1 SGHAT and CDR2 FQNNGV. The germline V and J ends were trimmed by 1 base and 2 bases, with 12 bases remaining between them. Clones were read by immunoSEQ multiplex PCR, and TCRdb kept only the in-frame ones, dropping some. The sample lists approximately 420,000 clones, 85% to 90% occurring once. As to treatment: some 20 received Ad26.COV2.S at low or high dose, single or two shots; roughly five received placebo; per-sample allocation not given. The samples date from day 63 after the first vaccine or placebo injection. Whoever gave the sample was an adult aged 18-55 years in Boston.

The genes are TRBV11-2 and TRBJ2-7; D is perhaps TRBD2 (5 bases). This specimen was peripheral blood, taken in a trial of Ad26.COV2.S vaccine versus placebo. The clonotype comes from a person between 18 and 60 years old who received the Ad26.COV2.S COVID-19 vaccine or a placebo. CDR3 coding DNA: TGTGCCAGCAGCTTAGGGGCGGGTGGCACCTACGAGCAGTACTTC. Its protein product is CASSLGAGGTYEQYF.